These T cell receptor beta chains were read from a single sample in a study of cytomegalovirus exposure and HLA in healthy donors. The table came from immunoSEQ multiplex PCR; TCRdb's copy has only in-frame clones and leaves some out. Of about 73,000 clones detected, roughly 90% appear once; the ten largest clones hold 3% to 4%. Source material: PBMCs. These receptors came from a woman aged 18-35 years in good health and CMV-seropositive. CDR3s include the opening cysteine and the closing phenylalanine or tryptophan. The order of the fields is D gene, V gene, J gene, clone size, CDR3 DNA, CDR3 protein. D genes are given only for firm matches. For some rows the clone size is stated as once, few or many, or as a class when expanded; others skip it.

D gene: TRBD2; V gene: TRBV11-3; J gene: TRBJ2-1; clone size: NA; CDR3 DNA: TGTGCCAGCAGCTTAGATCAGACGAGCGGGAGCCATGAGCAGTTCTTC; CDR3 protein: CASSLDQTSGSHEQFF
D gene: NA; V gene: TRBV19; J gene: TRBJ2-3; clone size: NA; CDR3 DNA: TGTGCCAGTAGTCTTAGTTTCGACTCCCCGCGGCCAGATACGCAGTATTTT; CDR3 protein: CASSLSFDSPRPDTQYF
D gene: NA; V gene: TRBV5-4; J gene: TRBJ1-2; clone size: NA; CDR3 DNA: TGTGCCAGCAGCTTTTGGGGGGTCGATAGCTATGGCTACACCTTC; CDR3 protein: CASSFWGVDSYGYTF
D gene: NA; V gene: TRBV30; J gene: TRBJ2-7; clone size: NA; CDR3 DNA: TGTGCCTGGAGCCGGAGGGACGCCGACGTGGGCGAGCAGTACTTC; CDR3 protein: CAWSRRDADVGEQYF
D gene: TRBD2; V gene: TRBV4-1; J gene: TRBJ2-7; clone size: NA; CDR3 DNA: TGCGCCAGCAGCCAGGGCCGGACTAGCGGGGAAAGCTCCTACGAGCAGTACTTC; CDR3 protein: CASSQGRTSGESSYEQYF
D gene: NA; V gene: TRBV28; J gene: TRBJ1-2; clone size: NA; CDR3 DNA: TGTGCCAGCATGGGGGGGAGGCAGCTCTATGGCTACACCTTC; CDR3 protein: CASMGGRQLYGYTF
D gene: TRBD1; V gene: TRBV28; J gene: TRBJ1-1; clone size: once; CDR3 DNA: TGTGCCAGCAGTCCCCGGACAGGGTTTGGCACTGAAGCTTTCTTT; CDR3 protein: CASSPRTGFGTEAFF
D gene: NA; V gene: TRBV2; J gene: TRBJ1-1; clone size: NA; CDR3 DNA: TGTGCCAGCGGTGGGCAGGGCATGAACACTGAAGCTTTCTTT; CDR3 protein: CASGGQGMNTEAFF
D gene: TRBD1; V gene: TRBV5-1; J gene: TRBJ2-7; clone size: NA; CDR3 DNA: TGCGCCAGCAGCTTGAAAGGGGGCTTAACATACGAGCAGTACTTC; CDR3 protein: CASSLKGGLTYEQYF
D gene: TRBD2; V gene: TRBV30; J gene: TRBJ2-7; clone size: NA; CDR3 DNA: TGTGCCTTTATGACAGCGGGAGGGCCGGGGGAGCAGTACTTC; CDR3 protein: CAFMTAGGPGEQYF
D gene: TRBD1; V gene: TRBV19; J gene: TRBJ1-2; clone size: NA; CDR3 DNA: TGTGCCAGTAGTATAACCAAGACAGGGTCGGGTGGCTACACCTTC; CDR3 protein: CASSITKTGSGGYTF
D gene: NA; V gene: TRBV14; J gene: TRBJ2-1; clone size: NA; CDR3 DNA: TGTGCCAGCAGCCCCTCCCGGGCCTACAATGAGCAGTTCTTC; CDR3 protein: CASSPSRAYNEQFF
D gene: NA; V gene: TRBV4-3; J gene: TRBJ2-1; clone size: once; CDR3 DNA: TGCGCCAGCAGCCAAGAGTCCGGGTTCGACAATGAGCAGTTCTTC; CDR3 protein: CASSQESGFDNEQFF
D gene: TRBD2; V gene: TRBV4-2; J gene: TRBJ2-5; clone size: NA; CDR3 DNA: TGTGCCAGCAGCCAAACTAGCGGGGGGGGCGTGGAGACCCAGTACTTC; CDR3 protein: CASSQTSGGGVETQYF
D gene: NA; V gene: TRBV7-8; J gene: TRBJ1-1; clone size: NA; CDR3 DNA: TGTGCCAGCAGCTTGCGAGTGATAAATGGAAAAGACAGAGCCCGAAGGGATTTCTTT; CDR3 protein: CASSLRVINGKDRARRDFF
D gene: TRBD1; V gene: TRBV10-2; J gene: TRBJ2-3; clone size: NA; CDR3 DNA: TGCGCCAGCACCTTGGGACAGGTCACAGATACGCAGTATTTT; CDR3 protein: CASTLGQVTDTQYF
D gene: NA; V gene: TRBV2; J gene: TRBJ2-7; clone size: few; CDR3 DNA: TGTGCCAGCAGTGAACCGGGTATGCCAGACAGAAACTACGAGCAGTACTTC; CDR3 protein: CASSEPGMPDRNYEQYF
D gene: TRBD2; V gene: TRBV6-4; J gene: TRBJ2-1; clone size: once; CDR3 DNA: TGTGCCAGCAGCCCATCGAGCGGGGGGTCTTACAATGAGCAGTTCTTC; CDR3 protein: CASSPSSGGSYNEQFF